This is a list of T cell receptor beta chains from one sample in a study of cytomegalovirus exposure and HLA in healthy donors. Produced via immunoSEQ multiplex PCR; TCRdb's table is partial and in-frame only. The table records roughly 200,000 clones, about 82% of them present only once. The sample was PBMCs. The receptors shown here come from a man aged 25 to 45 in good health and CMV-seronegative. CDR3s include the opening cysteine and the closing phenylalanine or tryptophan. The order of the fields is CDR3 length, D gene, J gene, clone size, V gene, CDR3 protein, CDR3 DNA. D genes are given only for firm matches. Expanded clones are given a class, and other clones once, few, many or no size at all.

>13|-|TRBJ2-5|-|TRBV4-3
CASSRRTGETQYF
TGCGCCAGCAGCCGCCGCACGGGAGAGACCCAGTACTTC
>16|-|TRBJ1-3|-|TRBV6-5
CASSYLPGNSGNTIYF
TGTGCCAGCAGTTACCTCCCGGGTAACTCTGGAAACACCATATATTTT
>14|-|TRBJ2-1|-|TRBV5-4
CASSLAGSRSEQFF
TGTGCCAGCAGCTTGGCCGGCAGTCGGAGTGAGCAGTTCTTC
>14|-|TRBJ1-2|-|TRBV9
CASSLQGRDYGYTF
TGTGCCAGCAGCTTACAGGGAAGGGACTATGGCTACACCTTC
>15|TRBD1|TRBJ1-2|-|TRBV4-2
CASSQEQGQVGGYTF
TGTGCCAGCAGCCAAGAACAGGGACAGGTCGGCGGCTACACCTTC
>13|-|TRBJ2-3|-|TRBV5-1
CASSLVEGDTQYF
TGCGCCAGCAGCTTGGTTGAGGGAGATACGCAGTATTTT
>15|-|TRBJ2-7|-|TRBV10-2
CASSESLGASREQYF
TGCGCCAGCAGTGAGTCTCTGGGAGCCTCTAGGGAGCAGTACTTC
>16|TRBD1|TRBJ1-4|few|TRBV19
CASSIVGQEINEKLFF
TGTGCCAGTAGTATAGTGGGACAGGAGATTAATGAAAAACTGTTTTTT
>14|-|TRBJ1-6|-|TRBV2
CASSQDRINSPLHF
TGTGCCAGCAGCCAGGACAGAATAAATTCACCCCTCCACTTT
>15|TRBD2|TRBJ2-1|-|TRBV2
CASSNLGLAGGEQFF
TGTGCCAGCAGTAACCTCGGGCTAGCGGGGGGGGAGCAGTTCTTC
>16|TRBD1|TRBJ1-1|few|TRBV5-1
CASTLPLPTGGGEAFF
TGCGCCAGCACTCTCCCCCTCCCGACAGGGGGCGGAGAGGCTTTCTTT
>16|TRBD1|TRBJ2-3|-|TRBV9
CASSVGTGHTTDTQYF
TGTGCCAGCAGCGTAGGGACAGGACATACCACAGATACGCAGTATTTT
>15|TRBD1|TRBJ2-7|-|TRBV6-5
CASSSLGDRAYEQYF
TGTGCCAGCAGTTCCCTAGGGGACAGGGCCTACGAGCAGTACTTC
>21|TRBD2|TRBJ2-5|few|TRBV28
CASSLSRSRPSGGALGETQYF
TGTGCCAGCAGTTTATCTAGGAGTAGGCCTAGCGGGGGGGCTTTAGGAGAGACCCAGTACTTC
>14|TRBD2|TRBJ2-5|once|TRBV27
CASSEYSGGETQYF
TGTGCCAGCAGTGAATATAGCGGGGGGGAGACCCAGTACTTC
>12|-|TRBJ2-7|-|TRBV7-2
CASSITDYEQYF
TGTGCCAGCAGCATTACAGACTACGAGCAGTACTTC
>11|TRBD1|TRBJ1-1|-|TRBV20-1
CSAAGTAEAFF
TGCAGTGCGGCCGGGACAGCTGAAGCTTTCTTT
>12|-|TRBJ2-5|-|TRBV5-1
CASRATLETQYF
TGCGCCAGCAGGGCCACGCTAGAGACCCAGTACTTC
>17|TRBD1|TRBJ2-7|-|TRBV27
CASSSLIITQGGYEQYF
TGTGCCAGCAGTTCCCTAATTATTACACAGGGGGGATACGAGCAGTACTTC
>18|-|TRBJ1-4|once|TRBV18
CASSPTVTGVGANEKLFF
TGTGCCAGCTCACCAACAGTGACTGGGGTAGGGGCTAATGAAAAACTGTTTTTT
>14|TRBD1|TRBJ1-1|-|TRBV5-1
CASSSGTEASEAFF
TGCGCCAGCAGCTCTGGGACAGAGGCGTCTGAAGCTTTCTTT
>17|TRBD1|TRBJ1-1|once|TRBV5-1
CASSSTGTGFRNTEAFF
TGCGCCAGCAGCTCCACGGGGACAGGGTTTAGAAACACTGAAGCTTTCTTT
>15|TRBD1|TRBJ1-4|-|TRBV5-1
CASSASGGIYEKLFF
TGCGCCAGCAGTGCATCAGGGGGCATCTATGAAAAACTGTTTTTT
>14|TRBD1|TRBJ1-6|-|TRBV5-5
CASSLRDSNSPLHF
TGTGCCAGCAGCTTGCGGGACAGCAATTCACCCCTCCACTTT
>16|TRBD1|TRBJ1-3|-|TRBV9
CASSVRGLDSGNTIYF
TGTGCCAGCAGCGTCAGGGGGCTAGACTCTGGAAACACCATATATTTT
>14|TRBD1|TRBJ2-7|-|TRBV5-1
CASSLFSGQSKQYF
TGCGCCAGCAGCTTGTTCTCGGGACAGAGCAAGCAGTACTTC
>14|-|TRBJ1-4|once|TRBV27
CASSLGGAREKLFF
TGTGCCAGCAGTTTAGGAGGGGCACGTGAAAAACTGTTTTTT
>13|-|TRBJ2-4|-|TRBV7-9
CASSLAGANIQYF
TGTGCCAGCAGCTTAGCGGGGGCAAACATTCAGTACTTC
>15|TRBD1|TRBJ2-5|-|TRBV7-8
CASSLRQGARETQYF
TGTGCCAGCAGCCTTCGACAGGGGGCGCGGGAGACCCAGTACTTC
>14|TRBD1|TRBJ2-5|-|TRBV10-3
CAIRGQGAIETQYF
TGTGCCATCAGGGGACAGGGGGCGATTGAGACCCAGTACTTC
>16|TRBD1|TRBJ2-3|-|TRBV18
CASSGAGTAHTDTQYF
TGTGCCAGCTCCGGAGCCGGGACAGCCCACACAGATACGCAGTATTTT
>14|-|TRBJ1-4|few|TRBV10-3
CAISDTGGTEKLFF
TGTGCCATCAGTGACACAGGTGGGACAGAAAAACTGTTTTTT